This TCR beta chain was sequenced for a study of T cells in Graves' hyperthyroidism and ophthalmopathy. TCR beta CDR3 regions were amplified from RNA transcripts. During a first-round RT-PCR of the TCR CDR3, the HTBI primer set was used. TCRdb called the multiplex PCR reads again in MiXCR, with one record for every CDR3 protein. The data show tens of thousands of distinct CDR3 sequences, 54% seen once. This clonotype came up many times. The antigen is undetermined. This CDR3 has 14 residues. The V end was cut by 0 bases, the J end by 9 bases, with 10 bases between. In germline, CDR1 is SGHKS, CDR2 YYEKEE (reference sequence). Study observations and caveats: Ophthalmopathy cases were set apart from stable hyperthyroidism by a 13 V-J model.

This TCR was recovered from a young man with Graves' hyperthyroidism. The chain carries TRBV5-5 and TRBJ1-6; no reliable D call. The sequencing input was peripheral blood or thyroid tissue (not recorded which). CDR3 in amino acids: CASSLDGGISPLHF. In DNA, the CDR3 is TGTGCCAGCAGCTTGGATGGTGGAATTTCACCCCTCCACTTT.